Below, 22 T cell receptor beta chains from the same sample are listed, as sequenced in a study of T cells after yellow fever vaccination. Each CDR3 protein gets one entry after TCRdb re-called the 5' RACE reads with MiXCR. This repertoire shows tens of thousands of distinct CDR3 sequences, around 7% found once; its top ten account for around a fifth. The specimen comprised PBMCs, either bulk or a sorted T-cell subset (CD4+, CD8+, memory, or dextramer-sorted; not recorded which), sampled on the day of the first yellow fever vaccination. The receptors shown here come from a man between 18 and 35 years old who received the YFV17D yellow fever vaccine.

The table lists this clonotype with a few counts. A much larger clone differs from this one at a single base, so this may be a read error. V gene TRBV7-2 combines with J gene TRBJ2-1; weak D call: TRBD1 (6 bases). This CDR3 region has 12 residues. Germline V gene data show CDR1 as SGHTA and CDR2 as FQGNSA. CDR3 loop: CACSSQGIEQFF. Written as DNA, the CDR3 is TGTGCCTGCAGCTCACAGGGCATTGAGCAGTTCTTC.

This clonotype showed up just a few times. This rearrangement joins TRBV6-5 to TRBJ1-6; D might be TRBD1 (6 bases). The germline V gene encodes CDR1 MNHEY and CDR2 SVGAGI. This CDR3 spans 16 amino acids. Trimming shortened V by 4 bases and J by 7 bases, and 17 bases separated the two germline ends. The CDR3 coding sequence is TGTGCCAGCAGTTCCCCTATACAGGGTATGAATTCACCCCTCCACTTT. Its translation is CASSSPIQGMNSPLHF.

The table lists this clonotype with many counts. V gene TRBV4-2 combines with J gene TRBJ2-1; D unclear. The CDR3 is made up of 16 amino acids. The V end was cut by 0 bases, the J end by 2 bases, with 11 bases between. Germline V gene data show CDR1 as LGHNA and CDR2 as YNFKEQ. The CDR3 DNA is TGTGCCAGCAGCCAAGATCAGAGAGGTACCTACAATGAGCAGTTCTTC. Translating gives CASSQDQRGTYNEQFF.

The gene calls are TRBV24-1 and TRBJ1-2; D gene unclear. The V gene lost 4 bases and the J gene lost 8 bases, with 19 bases spanning the gap. CDR1 and CDR2 from the germline V gene are KGHDR and SFDVKD. The CDR3 runs 15 residues. For the CDR3, the DNA is TGTGCCACCAGTGACGAAACCGGCTCAGCAGAGGGCTACACCTTC. It is translated as CATSDETGSAEGYTF.

In its sample, this clonotype was seen a few times. The chain links TRBV12-3 or TRBV12-4 to TRBJ2-1, with 10 bases lining up with TRBD2. Germline trimming cut 7 bases from V and 13 bases from J; bases unmatched to any gene: 16. This CDR3 region has 15 residues. The CDR3 loop reads CASTLSGGGTIEQFF. The CDR3 nucleotides read TGTGCCAGCACCCTCAGCGGGGGGGGTACAATTGAACAGTTCTTC.

There are many counts of this clonotype. The chain carries TRBV5-6 and TRBJ2-3; TRBD1 matches 11 bases. This CDR3 has 15 amino acids. Per germline, CDR1 SGHDT and CDR2 YYEEEE. With V trimmed by 6 bases and J by 6 bases, 9 bases remained unmatched. The CDR3 region has the DNA TGTGCCAGCACCGTCGGGACAGGGGGAATCGATACGCAGTATTTT. Its protein product is CASTVGTGGIDTQYF.

This clonotype came up a few times. The CDR3 loop reads CASRLLGGIQYF. In nucleotides, the CDR3 is TGCGCCAGCAGGCTGTTAGGAGGAATTCAGTACTTC. The chain joins TRBV5-1 to TRBJ2-4; the D gene is possibly TRBD2 (5 bases). CDR3 length: 12 residues. The V end lost 5 bases, the J end lost 10 bases, and 13 bases lay between the germline ends. Germline-derived CDR1 and CDR2 are SGHRS and YFSETQ.

The table lists this clonotype with many counts. This chain joins TRBV20-1 and TRBJ2-2; D call uncertain. V lost 1 base and J 1 base, leaving 4 bases between the germline ends. The CDR3 length is 13 residues. The V gene's germline CDR1 is DFQATT and CDR2 SNEGSKA (reference sequence). The chain's CDR3 is CSARVLNTGELFF. CDR3 DNA sequence: TGCAGTGCTAGAGTCCTGAACACCGGGGAGCTGTTTTTT.

On this clonotype itself: Just one base apart from a much larger clone, this may be a read error. The rearrangement links TRBV9 to TRBJ2-1; 8 positions agree with TRBD2. The CDR3 runs 15 residues. V was clipped by 4 bases and J by 2 bases; unmatched bases: 5. CDR1 is SGDLS and CDR2 is YYNGEE in the germline V gene. The CDR3 sequence: CASSRAGGTYNEQFF. CDR3 in DNA: TGTGCCAGCAGCCGCGCGGGAGGAACCTACAATGAGCAGTTCTTC.

The table lists this clonotype with many counts. The chain couples TRBV7-2 to TRBJ2-5, with a possible D match to TRBD1 (6 bases). The V and J ends lost 1 base and 2 bases respectively, with 14 bases between them. The CDR3 covers 16 residues. Germline assignment: CDR1 SGHTA and CDR2 FQGNSA. CDR3 nucleotides: TGTGCCAGCAGCTTAGTTGACAGGCGTGTACAAGAGACCCAGTACTTC. The encoded protein is CASSLVDRRVQETQYF.

This clonotype is categorized as medium-sized. The J gene is TRBJ2-3, the V gene TRBV6-4; 11 bases are a match to TRBD2. V lost 3 bases and J lost 1; bases outside the gene matches: 0. CDR1 and CDR2 from the germline V gene are MRHNA and SNTAGT. This CDR3 region has 15 residues. The CDR3 sequence is CASSETSGGTDTQYF. The DNA of the CDR3 is TGTGCCAGCAGTGAGACTAGCGGGGGCACAGATACGCAGTATTTT.

This clonotype was counted at least ten times. The chain employs TRBV6-5 and TRBJ1-3; a weak D match, TRBD1 (6 bases). V was trimmed by 2 bases and J by 4 bases, leaving 18 bases between them. The CDR3 covers 17 residues. The germline gives CDR1 MNHEY, CDR2 SVGAGI. The CDR3 loop is CASSYARQALGGNTIYF. CDR3 coding DNA: TGTGCCAGCAGTTACGCCCGACAGGCCCTCGGGGGAAACACCATATATTTT.

This sequence joins TRBV7-9 and TRBJ2-2; 8 positions match TRBD2. The V gene end was trimmed by 7 bases and the J gene end by 0 bases; junction bases not matched to a gene: 7. The CDR3 loop spans 16 amino acids. Germline CDR1 reads SEHNR; CDR2 reads FQNEAQ (reference sequence). The CDR3 is CASTVAGRSNTGELFF. The CDR3 DNA sequence: TGTGCCAGCACGGTAGCGGGGAGATCGAACACCGGGGAGCTGTTTTTT.

The V call is TRBV6-2 or TRBV6-3, the J call TRBJ2-2, with no clear D. V was shortened by 2 bases and J by 1 base, with 8 bases between the two germline ends. The CDR3 covers 15 residues. Germline CDR1 MNHEY, CDR2 SVGEGT. CDR3 region: CASSYDTLNTGELFF. The CDR3 DNA follows: TGTGCCAGCAGTTACGACACTTTGAACACCGGGGAGCTGTTTTTT.

A note on this clonotype: This may be a read error, as it is one base from a much larger clone. V usage is TRBV18 and J usage is TRBJ2-7; 10 bases fit TRBD1. Germline loops: CDR1 KGHSH, CDR2 LQKENI. Trimming at V came to 2 bases and at J to 5 bases, leaving 3 bases not matched to a gene. This CDR3 has 14 amino acids. The CDR3 coding sequence is TGTGCCAGCTCACCAGGGACAGGGGACGACGAGCAGTACTTC. This codes for CASSPGTGDDEQYF.

This clonotype was seen many times. The V call is TRBV12-3 or TRBV12-4, the J call TRBJ1-1; no clear D. This CDR3 contains 16 residues. V was shortened by 3 bases and J by 6 bases, with 20 bases between the two germline ends. This chain's CDR3 is CASSFIAGYKAAEAFF. CDR3 sequence (DNA): TGTGCCAGCAGTTTTATAGCTGGATACAAGGCGGCTGAAGCTTTCTTT.

This clonotype was counted many times. The rearrangement uses TRBV2 and TRBJ2-5; TRBD1 might be the D (6 bases). Trimming left V 8 bases short and J 3 bases short, with 16 bases between. The CDR3 totals 14 residues. Germline CDR1 and CDR2: SNHLY and FYNNEI. DNA for the CDR3: TGTGCCAGCGGACGGGGACAAAGCGAAGAGACCCAGTACTTC. Translated, it gives CASGRGQSEETQYF.

This clonotype came up a few times. This CDR3 reads CASSVGTNTGELFF. The CDR3 DNA reads TGTGCCAGCAGCGTAGGGACGAACACCGGGGAGCTGTTTTTT. The genes are TRBV9 and TRBJ2-2; D ambiguous. The length of the CDR3 is 14 residues. Germline CDR1 and CDR2: SGDLS and YYNGEE. V was cut by 0 bases and J by 0 bases, with 3 bases left in between.

The rearrangement links TRBV20-1 to TRBJ2-3; D remains ambiguous. The CDR3 has 15 residues. Trimming took off 3 bases at V and 0 bases at J, with 13 bases between the two ends. CDR1 is DFQATT and CDR2 is SNEGSKA in the germline V gene (reference sequence). The CDR3 sequence: CSASEAYTSTDTQYF. The CDR3 nucleotides read TGCAGTGCTAGCGAGGCTTATACGAGCACAGATACGCAGTATTTT.

Many counts were recorded for this clonotype. Written as DNA, the CDR3 is TGTGCCACCGGGACAGGGGACACCGGGGAGCTGTTTTTT. Protein: CATGTGDTGELFF. This chain uses TRBV24-1 with TRBJ2-2; 10 bases are shared with TRBD1. CDR1 is KGHDR and CDR2 is SFDVKD in the germline V gene. This CDR3 spans 13 amino acids. The V gene end was trimmed by 9 bases and the J gene end by 3 bases; junction bases not matched to a gene: 0.

This clonotype was seen ten or more times. The chain recombines TRBV5-1 with TRBJ1-1; no clear D. The CDR3 totals 14 residues. The germline V gene has CDR1 SGHRS and CDR2 YFSETQ. The ends were cut back, 7 bases at V and 4 bases at J, with 17 bases in the middle. The CDR3 coding sequence is TGCGCCAGCGATCTCATAAGTCCCAGCACTGAAGCTTTCTTT. Translating it yields CASDLISPSTEAFF. Full variable domain (missing parts from reference TRBV5-1 and TRBJ1-1): KAGVTQTPRYLIKTRGQQVTLSCSPISGHRSVSWYQQTPGQGLQFLFEYFSETQRNKGNFPGRFSGRQFSNSRSEMNVSTLELGDSALYLCASDLISPSTEAFFGQGTRLTVV.

This clonotype was detected many times. V gene TRBV12-3 or TRBV12-4 combines with J gene TRBJ2-3; TRBD2 aligns across 8 bases. Germline trimming cut 6 bases from V and 3 bases from J; bases unmatched to any gene: 8. The CDR3 extends over 15 amino acids. The CDR3 sequence is CASRPPGLETDTQYF. DNA of the CDR3: TGTGCCAGCAGGCCCCCGGGACTAGAAACAGATACGCAGTATTTT.